This T cell receptor beta chain was captured in a study of cytomegalovirus exposure and HLA in healthy donors. Points from the study as a whole: Earlier results showed most TCR beta V segments being productive about 87% or about 30% of the time.

At collection, donors were nominally healthy, but unrecorded immune exposures were probable. J gave up 8 bases and V 4 bases, and 6 bases lay outside the gene matches. Germline V gene sequence: CDR1 SGHRS, CDR2 YFSETQ. CDR3 length equals 14 residues. Note on this clone: Antigen specificity is unknown.

The PCR was carried out with 60 Vbeta primers and 13 Jbeta primers. Sequenced by immunoSEQ multiplex PCR; TCRdb stores in-frame clones only, minus some. The sample carries 160,000 or so clones, approximately 84% recorded once. The chain has TRBV5-1 and TRBJ2-1, with TRBD1 matching 10 bases. Sequencing was performed on PBMCs. The receptor was isolated from a male donor in good health and CMV-seropositive. CDR3 sequence: CASSRPGTGDEQFF. DNA of the CDR3: TGCGCCAGCAGCCGTCCCGGGACAGGGGATGAGCAGTTCTTC.